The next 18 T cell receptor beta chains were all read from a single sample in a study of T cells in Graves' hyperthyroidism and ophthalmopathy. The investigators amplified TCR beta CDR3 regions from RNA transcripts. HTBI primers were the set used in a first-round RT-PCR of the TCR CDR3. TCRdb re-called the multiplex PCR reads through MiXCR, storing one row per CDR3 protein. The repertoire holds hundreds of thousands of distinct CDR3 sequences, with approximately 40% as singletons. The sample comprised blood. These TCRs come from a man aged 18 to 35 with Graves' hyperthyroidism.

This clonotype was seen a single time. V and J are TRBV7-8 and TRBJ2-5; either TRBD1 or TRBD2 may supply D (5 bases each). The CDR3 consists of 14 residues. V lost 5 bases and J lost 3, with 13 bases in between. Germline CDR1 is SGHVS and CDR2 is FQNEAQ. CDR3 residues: CASSLDLGEETQYF. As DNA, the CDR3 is TGTGCCAGCAGCCTCGACCTGGGGGAAGAGACCCAGTACTTC.

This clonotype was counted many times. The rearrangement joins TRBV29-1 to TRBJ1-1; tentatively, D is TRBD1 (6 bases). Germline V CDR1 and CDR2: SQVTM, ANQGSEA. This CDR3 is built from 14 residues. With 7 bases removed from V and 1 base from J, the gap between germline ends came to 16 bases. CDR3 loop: CSAFTGWANTEAFF. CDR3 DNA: TGCAGCGCCTTTACAGGGTGGGCGAACACTGAAGCTTTCTTT.

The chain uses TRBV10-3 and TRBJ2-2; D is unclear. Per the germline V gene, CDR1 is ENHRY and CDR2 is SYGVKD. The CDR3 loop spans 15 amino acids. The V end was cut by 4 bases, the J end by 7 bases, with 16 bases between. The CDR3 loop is CAISASSPSIGELFF. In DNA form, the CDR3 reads TGTGCCATCAGTGCCAGCAGCCCCAGCATCGGGGAGCTGTTTTTT.

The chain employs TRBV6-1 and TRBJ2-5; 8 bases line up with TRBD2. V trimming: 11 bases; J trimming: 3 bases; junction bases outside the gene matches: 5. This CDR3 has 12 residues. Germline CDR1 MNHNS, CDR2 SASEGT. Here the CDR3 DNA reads TGTGCCTCCTTCGGGGGGGAAGAGACCCAGTACTTC. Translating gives CASFGGEETQYF.

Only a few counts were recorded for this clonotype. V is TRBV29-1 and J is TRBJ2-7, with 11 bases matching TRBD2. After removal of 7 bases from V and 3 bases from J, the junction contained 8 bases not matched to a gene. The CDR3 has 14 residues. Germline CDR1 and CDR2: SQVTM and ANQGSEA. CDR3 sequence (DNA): TGCAGCGCCCATGGGACTAGCGGAAGCTACGAGCAGTACTTC. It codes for CSAHGTSGSYEQYF.

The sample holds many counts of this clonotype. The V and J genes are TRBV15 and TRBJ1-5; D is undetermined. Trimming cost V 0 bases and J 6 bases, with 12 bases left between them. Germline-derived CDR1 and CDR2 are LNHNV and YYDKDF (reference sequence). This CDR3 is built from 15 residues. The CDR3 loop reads CATSRDRWEGQPQHF. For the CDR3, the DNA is TGTGCCACCAGCAGAGATCGGTGGGAAGGTCAGCCCCAGCATTTT.

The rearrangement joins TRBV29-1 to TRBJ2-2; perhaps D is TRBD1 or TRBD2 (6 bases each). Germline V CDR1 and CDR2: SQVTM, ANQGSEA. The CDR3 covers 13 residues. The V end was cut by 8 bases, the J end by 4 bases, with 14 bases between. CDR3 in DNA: TGCAGCCTAGGGGGGCAGGCCACCGGGGAGCTGTTTTTT. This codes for CSLGGQATGELFF.

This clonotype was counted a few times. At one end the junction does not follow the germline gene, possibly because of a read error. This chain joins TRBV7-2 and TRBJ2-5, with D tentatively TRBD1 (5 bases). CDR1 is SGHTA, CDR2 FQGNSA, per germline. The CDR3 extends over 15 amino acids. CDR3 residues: CASSETETKQETQYF. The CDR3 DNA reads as TGCGCCAGCAGTGAGACAGAGACCAAGCAAGAGACCCAGTACTTC.

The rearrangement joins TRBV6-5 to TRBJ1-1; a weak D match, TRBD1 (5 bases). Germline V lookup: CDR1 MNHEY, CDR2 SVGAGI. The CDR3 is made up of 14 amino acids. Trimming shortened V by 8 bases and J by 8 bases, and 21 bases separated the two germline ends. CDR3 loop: CASFRAYDSYEAFF. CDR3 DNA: TGTGCCAGCTTCCGGGCCTACGACAGTTACGAAGCTTTCTTT.

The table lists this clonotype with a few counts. This CDR3 is CSARSGRINEQYF. DNA for the CDR3: TGCAGTGCTAGGAGCGGGAGAATCAACGAGCAGTACTTC. This chain uses TRBV20-1 with TRBJ2-7, with 8 positions matching TRBD2. The V and J ends lost 3 bases and 5 bases, in that order; junction bases with no gene match: 6. The CDR3 is made up of 13 amino acids. CDR1 is DFQATT, CDR2 SNEGSKA, per germline (reference sequence).

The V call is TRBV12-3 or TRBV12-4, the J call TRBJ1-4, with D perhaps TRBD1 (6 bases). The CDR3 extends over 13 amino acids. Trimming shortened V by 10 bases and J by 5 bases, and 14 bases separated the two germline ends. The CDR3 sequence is CATHEGGNEKLFF. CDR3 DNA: TGTGCCACACACGAAGGGGGGAATGAAAAACTGTTTTTT.

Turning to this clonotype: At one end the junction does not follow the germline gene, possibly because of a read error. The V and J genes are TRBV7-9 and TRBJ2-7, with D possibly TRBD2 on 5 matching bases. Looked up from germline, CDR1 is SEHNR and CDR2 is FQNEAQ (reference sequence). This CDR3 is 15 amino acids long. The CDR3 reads CANSQEAGYSYEQYF. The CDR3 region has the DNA TGCGCCAACAGCCAAGAGGCGGGTTACTCCTACGAGCAGTACTTC.

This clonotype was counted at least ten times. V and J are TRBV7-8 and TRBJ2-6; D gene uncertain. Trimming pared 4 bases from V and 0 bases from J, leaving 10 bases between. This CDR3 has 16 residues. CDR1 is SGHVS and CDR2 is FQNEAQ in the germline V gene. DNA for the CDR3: TGTGCCAGCAGCTCTTCACCCAGCTCTGGGGCCAACGTCCTGACTTTC. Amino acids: CASSSSPSSGANVLTF. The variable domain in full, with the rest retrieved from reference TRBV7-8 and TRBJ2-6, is GAGVSQSPRYKVAKRGQDVALRCDPISGHVSLFWYQQALGQGPEFLTYFQNEAQLDKSGLPSDRFFAERPEGSVSTLKIQRTQQEDSAVYLCASSSSPSSGANVLTFGAGSRLTVL.

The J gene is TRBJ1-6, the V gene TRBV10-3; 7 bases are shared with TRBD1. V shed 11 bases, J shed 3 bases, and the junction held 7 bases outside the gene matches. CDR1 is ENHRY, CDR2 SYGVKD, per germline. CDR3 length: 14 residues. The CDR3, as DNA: TGTGCCGGGGCCCGGGACAGCTATAATTCACCCCTCCACTTT. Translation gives CAGARDSYNSPLHF.

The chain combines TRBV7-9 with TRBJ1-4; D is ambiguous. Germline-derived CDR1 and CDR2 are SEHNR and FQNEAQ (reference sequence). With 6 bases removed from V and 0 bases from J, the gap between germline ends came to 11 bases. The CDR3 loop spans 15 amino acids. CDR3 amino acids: CASRGDGATNEKLFF. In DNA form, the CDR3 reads TGTGCCAGCAGGGGCGACGGGGCAACTAATGAAAAACTGTTTTTT. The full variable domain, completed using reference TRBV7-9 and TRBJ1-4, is DTGVSQNPRHKITKRGQNVTFRCDPISEHNRLYWYRQTLGQGPEFLTYFQNEAQLEKSRLLSDRFSAERPKGSFSTLEIQRTEQGDSAMYLCASRGDGATNEKLFFGSGTQLSVL.

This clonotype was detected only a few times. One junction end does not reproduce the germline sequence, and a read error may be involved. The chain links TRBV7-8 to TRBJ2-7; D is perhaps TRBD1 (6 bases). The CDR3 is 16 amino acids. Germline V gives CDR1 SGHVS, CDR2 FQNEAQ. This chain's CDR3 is CASSMAQGFSSYEQYF. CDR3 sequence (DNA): TGCGCCAGCAGCATGGCGCAGGGGTTCAGCTCCTACGAGCAGTACTTC.

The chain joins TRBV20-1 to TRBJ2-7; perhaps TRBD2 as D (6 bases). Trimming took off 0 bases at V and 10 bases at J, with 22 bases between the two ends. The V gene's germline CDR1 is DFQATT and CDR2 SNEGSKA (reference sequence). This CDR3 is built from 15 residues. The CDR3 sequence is CSARDLRRGAGEQYF. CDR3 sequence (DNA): TGCAGTGCTAGAGACCTGAGGCGGGGCGCGGGTGAACAGTACTTC.

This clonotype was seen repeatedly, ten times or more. The CDR3, as DNA: TGTGCCAGTAGTTACGGGGCAACCTACGAGCAGTACTTC. This gives the protein CASSYGATYEQYF. J is TRBJ2-7 and V is TRBV19, with D perhaps matching TRBD1 or TRBD2 (5 bases each). The ends were cut back, 5 bases at V and 2 bases at J, with 10 bases in the middle. The CDR3 runs to 13 residues. Germline assignment: CDR1 LNHDA and CDR2 SQIVND (reference sequence).